This T cell receptor beta chain was documented in a study of regulatory T cells in long-lasting Graves disease. Regarding the study as a whole: Small sample size may have lowered accuracy.

CDR3 regions were amplified by Arm-PCR using iRepertoire HTBI primers to build TCR beta libraries. Using its own MiXCR run on the multiplex PCR reads, TCRdb lists one record per CDR3 protein. The table includes around 250,000 distinct CDR3 sequences, around 18% detected once. Time point reported: newly diagnosed GD, antithyroid drugs for less than 3 months. RNA extracted from PBMCs served as the sequencing template. Ten or more counts support this clonotype. Its antigen is unidentified. The CDR3 covers 15 residues. Per germline, CDR1 LGHDT and CDR2 YNNKEL (reference sequence). Between the trimmed V and J ends, which lost 2 bases and 1 base, there was a span of 8 bases. This sample also belongs to another study, concerning T cells in Graves' hyperthyroidism and ophthalmopathy. That work states: Also found in blood were most expanded thyroid clonotypes above 0.001.

Sequenced here: peripheral blood mononuclear cells (PBMCs), sampled at new diagnosis, from a patient treated with antithyroid drugs. This chain joins TRBV3-1 and TRBJ2-2; maybe TRBD1 (5 bases). The clonotype originates from a woman aged 25 to 45 with Graves disease. In DNA, the CDR3 is TGTGCCAGCAGCCAAAGCAGGGTGAACACCGGGGAGCTGTTTTTT. Its protein is CASSQSRVNTGELFF.